Below are 13 T cell receptor beta chains sequenced from a single sample in a study of radiotherapy plus CTLA-4 blockade in lung cancer. Produced via immunoSEQ multiplex PCR; TCRdb's table is partial and in-frame only. This sample yields tens of thousands of clones, of which 65% to 90% are seen a single time; 22% belongs to the top ten. Sequenced here: peripheral blood, sampled from a patient treated with radiotherapy plus ipilimumab. These TCRs come from a human donor with non-small cell lung cancer whose response to radiotherapy plus ipilimumab could not be evaluated.

The chain carries TRBV19 and TRBJ2-3; 9 bases are a match to TRBD2. CDR1 LNHDA and CDR2 SQIVND come from the germline V gene (reference sequence). CDR3 size: 17 residues. The ends lost 6 bases at V and 8 bases at J; junction bases unmatched: 18. The CDR3 protein is CASSLIQAGGRRGTQYF. As DNA, the CDR3 is TGTGCCAGTAGCCTGATCCAAGCGGGGGGCCGAAGAGGTACGCAGTATTTT.

This rearrangement joins TRBV9 to TRBJ2-5, with TRBD2 matching over 8 bases. Germline lookup yields CDR1 SGDLS and CDR2 YYNGEE. V trimming: 4 bases; J trimming: 1 base; junction bases outside the gene matches: 6. CDR3 length: 15 amino acids. CDR3 in amino acids: CASSPGAGVQETQYF. CDR3 in DNA: TGTGCCAGCAGCCCAGGAGCGGGGGTCCAAGAGACCCAGTACTTC.

This clone occurred a few times. V is TRBV19 and J is TRBJ1-5; 7 bases agree with TRBD1. CDR3 size: 14 residues. The V segment lost 5 bases and the J segment 2 bases; nucleotides outside the gene matches: 3. From germline, CDR1 is LNHDA and CDR2 SQIVND (reference sequence). CDR3 nucleotide sequence: TGTGCCAGTAGTCCAGGGACAGGCAATCAGCCCCAGCATTTT. As protein: CASSPGTGNQPQHF.

This rearrangement joins TRBV7-8 to TRBJ2-1; TRBD1 matches at 7 bases. CDR3 length: 15 residues. V lost 5 bases, J lost 7 bases, and 11 bases stayed unmatched. CDR1 is SGHVS and CDR2 is FQNEAQ in the germline V gene. The CDR3 DNA sequence: TGTGCCAGCAGCAATAGGGGGCGTAAAAGAAATGAGCAGTTCTTC. The encoded protein is CASSNRGRKRNEQFF.

The rearrangement joins TRBV11-2 to TRBJ1-4; TRBD1 agrees at 7 bases. The germline V gene encodes CDR1 SGHAT and CDR2 FQNNGV. The CDR3 spans 16 residues. V was clipped by 3 bases and J by 5 bases; unmatched bases: 9. Written as DNA, the CDR3 is TGTGCCAGCAGCTTCGCTCCGGGACAGAGAAATGAAAAACTGTTTTTT. This sequence encodes CASSFAPGQRNEKLFF. Based on the CDR3 plus reference TRBV11-2 and TRBJ1-4, the full variable domain is EAGVAQSPRYKIIEKRQSVAFWCNPISGHATLYWYQQILGQGPKLLIQFQNNGVVDDSQLPKDRFSAERLKGVDSTLKIQPAKLEDSAVYLCASSFAPGQRNEKLFFGSGTQLSVL.

The V and J genes are TRBV5-8 and TRBJ1-2, with 11 bases that match TRBD1. Trimming cost V 6 bases and J 2 bases; bases outside gene matches: 9. Germline loops: CDR1 SGHTS, CDR2 YDEGEE. The CDR3 sequence is 16 residues long. CDR3 protein: CASTRTGGAGNYGYTF. CDR3 nucleotides: TGTGCCAGCACCAGGACAGGGGGCGCTGGAAACTATGGCTACACCTTC.

The CDR3 protein is CAISPGTSGGKETQYF. In DNA, the CDR3 is TGTGCCATCAGTCCCGGGACTAGCGGGGGGAAAGAGACCCAGTACTTC. The chain joins TRBV10-3 to TRBJ2-5, with 15 bases identical to TRBD2. The V segment lost 5 bases and the J segment 3 bases; nucleotides outside the gene matches: 4. This CDR3 contains 16 residues. The germline V gene encodes CDR1 ENHRY and CDR2 SYGVKD.

The rearrangement links TRBV19 to TRBJ1-4; D is undetermined. CDR1 is LNHDA and CDR2 is SQIVND in the germline V gene (reference sequence). Trimming removed 4 bases at V and 8 bases at J, with 14 bases between. The CDR3 covers 14 residues. The DNA for the CDR3 is TGTGCCAGTAGTACTCCGGGAGGCGGGGAAAAACTGTTTTTT. Translated: CASSTPGGGEKLFF.

The chain joins TRBV27 to TRBJ2-1, with 13 bases identical to TRBD2. The CDR3 has 17 residues. V was clipped by 4 bases and J by 5 bases; unmatched bases: 8. Per germline, CDR1 MNHEY and CDR2 SMNVEV (reference sequence). The CDR3 sequence is CASSSTKTSGRNNEQFF. CDR3 DNA: TGTGCCAGCAGTTCCACAAAGACTAGCGGGAGGAACAATGAGCAGTTCTTC.

This clone was found once. The V and J genes are TRBV29-1 and TRBJ2-3; 12 nucleotides align to TRBD2. CDR1 and CDR2 (germline): SQVTM, ANQGSEA. V gave up 8 bases and J gave up 4 bases; unmatched junction bases: 7. This CDR3 has 14 residues. The CDR3 coding sequence is TGCAGCACCAGGACTAGCGGGACCGCAGATACGCAGTATTTT. This codes for CSTRTSGTADTQYF.

The chain carries TRBV27 and TRBJ2-7, with D possibly TRBD1 on 6 matching bases. CDR3 length: 13 residues. V shed 5 bases and J shed 4 bases, with 12 bases lying between them. Germline values: CDR1 MNHEY, CDR2 SMNVEV (reference sequence). CDR3 residues: CASSGPTGYEQYF. CDR3 in DNA: TGTGCCAGCAGTGGGCCGACAGGTTACGAGCAGTACTTC.

The chain recombines TRBV15 with TRBJ2-2; D gene unclear. There are 16 residues in the CDR3. Trimming left V 0 bases short and J 1 base short, with 9 bases between. Germline V lookup: CDR1 LNHNV, CDR2 YYDKDF (reference sequence). The CDR3 loop reads CATSRDLPQNTGELFF. The CDR3 DNA follows: TGTGCCACCAGCAGAGATCTCCCACAGAACACCGGGGAGCTGTTTTTT.

V and J are TRBV28 and TRBJ1-1, with a tentative D call TRBD1 (5 bases). The CDR3 extends over 15 amino acids. Trimming took off 5 bases at V and 1 base at J, with 14 bases between the two ends. Germline CDR1 is MDHEN and CDR2 is SYDVKM. The CDR3 loop reads CASSRPGGANTEAFF. In DNA, the CDR3 is TGTGCCAGCAGTCGCCCAGGAGGGGCGAACACTGAAGCTTTCTTT.